The rows below give T cell receptor beta chains drawn from one sample of a study of identical twins' blood T cells. In TCRdb, the 5' RACE reads were re-called with MiXCR into one record per CDR3 protein. The table has 300,000 to 450,000 distinct CDR3 sequences, 28% seen once; the top ten hold around 5.6%. The specimen sequenced was PBMCs. The receptors derive from a woman aged 18-49 years in good health. Each CDR3 is given with its conserved first and last residue. A D gene is named only where the DNA matches it firmly. Not every row has a clone size; where given, it reads once, few, many or a size class.

clone_size d_call j_call v_call cdr3_aa cdr3_nt
. . TRBJ1-1 TRBV15 CATSRDWDTEAFF TGTGCCACCAGCAGAGATTGGGACACTGAAGCTTTCTTT
. . TRBJ2-3 TRBV10-3 CAISESIGFSTDTQYF TGTGCCATCAGTGAGTCGATTGGGTTTTCCACAGATACGCAGTATTTT
. TRBD1 TRBJ1-3 TRBV20-1 CSADPAGGSGNTIYF TGCAGTGCTGACCCAGCAGGGGGTTCGGGAAACACCATATATTTT
. . TRBJ2-5 TRBV5-1 CASRLETDQETQYF TGCGCCAGCAGGTTGGAGACAGATCAGGAGACCCAGTACTTC
. . TRBJ2-2 TRBV20-1 CSAVRLNTGELFF TGCAGTGCTGTCAGACTAAACACCGGGGAGCTGTTTTTT
. . TRBJ1-1 TRBV11-2 CASSLTPTFPRDTEAFF TGTGCCAGCAGCTTAACCCCGACATTCCCCAGAGACACTGAAGCTTTCTTT
few . TRBJ2-7 TRBV7-8 CASSPSNYEQYF TGTGCCAGCAGCCCCTCAAACTACGAGCAGTACTTC
. TRBD2 TRBJ2-3 TRBV30 CAWSVHIAGSTDTQYF TGTGCCTGGAGTGTACATATAGCGGGGAGCACAGATACGCAGTATTTT
few TRBD1 TRBJ1-5 TRBV6-6 CASTPTGGTQPQHF TGTGCCAGCACCCCAACAGGGGGAACTCAGCCCCAGCATTTT
few . TRBJ2-2 TRBV4-1 CASMEEYTGELFF TGCGCCAGCATGGAGGAGTACACCGGGGAGCTGTTTTTT
. . TRBJ2-7 TRBV30 CAWSVPAGSYEQYF TGTGCCTGGAGTGTACCGGCAGGATCCTACGAGCAGTACTTC
few . TRBJ2-7 TRBV10-3 CAISDTRQTEIYEQYF TGTGCCATCAGTGATACTAGGCAGACAGAAATCTACGAGCAGTACTTC